This T cell receptor (beta chain) originates from a study of blood T cell repertoires in COVID-19. Sequenced by immunoSEQ multiplex PCR; TCRdb stores in-frame clones only, minus some. The sample holds a few hundred thousand clones, almost 90% seen once. V gave up 0 bases and J gave up 1 base, with 13 bases separating them. The CDR3 contains 17 residues. Germline values: CDR1 ENHRY, CDR2 SYGVKD. This sequence was found in a woman aged 25-40 years who had been exposed to COVID-19. Sample: PBMCs or T cells enriched from blood (not recorded which). The chain combines TRBV10-3 with TRBJ2-4; tentative D call: TRBD2 (7 bases). This CDR3 reads CAISESMAGAAKNIQYF. CDR3 DNA: TGTGCCATCAGTGAGTCGATGGCGGGGGCGGCCAAAAACATTCAGTACTTC.